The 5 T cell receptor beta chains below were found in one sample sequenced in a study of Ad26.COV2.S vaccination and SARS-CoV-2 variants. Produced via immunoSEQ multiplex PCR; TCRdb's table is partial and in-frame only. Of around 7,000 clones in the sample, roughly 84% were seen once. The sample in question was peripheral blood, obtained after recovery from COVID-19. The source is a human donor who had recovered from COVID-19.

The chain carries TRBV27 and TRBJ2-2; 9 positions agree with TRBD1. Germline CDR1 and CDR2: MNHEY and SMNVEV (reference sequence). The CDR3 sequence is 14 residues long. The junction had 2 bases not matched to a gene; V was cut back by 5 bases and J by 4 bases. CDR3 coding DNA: TGTGCCAGCAGTAGACAGGGGGTCACCGGGGAGCTGTTTTTT. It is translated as CASSRQGVTGELFF.

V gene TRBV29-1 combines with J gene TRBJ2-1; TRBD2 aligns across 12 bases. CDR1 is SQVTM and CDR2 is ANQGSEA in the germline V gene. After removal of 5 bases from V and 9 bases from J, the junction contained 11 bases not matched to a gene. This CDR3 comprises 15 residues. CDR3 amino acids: CSVQKGLAGLGEQFF. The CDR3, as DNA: TGCAGCGTTCAGAAGGGACTAGCGGGCCTTGGTGAGCAGTTCTTC.

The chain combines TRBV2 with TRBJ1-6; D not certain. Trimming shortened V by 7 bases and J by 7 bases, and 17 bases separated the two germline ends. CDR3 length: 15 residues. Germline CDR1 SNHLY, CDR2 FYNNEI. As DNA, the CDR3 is TGTGCCAGCAACCTGGCGGCAGGAACGAATTCACCCCTCCACTTT. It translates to CASNLAAGTNSPLHF. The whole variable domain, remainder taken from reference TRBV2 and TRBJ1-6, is EPEVTQTPSHQVTQMGQEVILRCVPISNHLYFYWYRQILGQKVEFLVSFYNNEISEKSEIFDDQFSVERPDGSNFTLKIRSTKLEDSAMYFCASNLAAGTNSPLHFGNGTRLTVT.

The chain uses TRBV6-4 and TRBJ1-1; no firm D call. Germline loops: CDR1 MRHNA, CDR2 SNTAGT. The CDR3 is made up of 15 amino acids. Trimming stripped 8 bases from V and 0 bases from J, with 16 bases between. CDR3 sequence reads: CASRREGEMNTEAFF. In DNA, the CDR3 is TGTGCCAGCCGTAGAGAGGGTGAAATGAACACTGAAGCTTTCTTT.

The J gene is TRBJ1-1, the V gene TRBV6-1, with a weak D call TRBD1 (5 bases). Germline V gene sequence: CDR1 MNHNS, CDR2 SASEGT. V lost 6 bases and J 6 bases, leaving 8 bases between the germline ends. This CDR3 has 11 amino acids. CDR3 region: CASRGVSEAFF. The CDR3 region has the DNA TGTGCCAGCAGGGGGGTGTCTGAAGCTTTCTTT.